These T cell receptor beta chains were read from a single sample in a study of cytomegalovirus exposure and HLA in healthy donors. Sequencing was performed with immunoSEQ multiplex PCR; in TCRdb, only in-frame clones are kept and a portion is missing. Of under 60,000 clones detected, around four fifths appear once; the ten largest clones hold roughly 3.1%. Source material: PBMCs. Receptor source: a man aged 45 to 65 in good health and CMV-seronegative. The CDR3 runs from the conserved cysteine through the conserved F or W. D genes are given only for firm matches. The size entry is marked missing in some rows and otherwise reads once, few, many or a size class.

v_call,clone_size,j_call,d_call,cdr3_aa,cdr3_nt
TRBV14,NA,TRBJ2-5,TRBD1,CASSQEEIQGWRETQYF,TGTGCCAGCAGCCAAGAAGAGATACAGGGGTGGCGAGAGACCCAGTACTTC
TRBV7-2,NA,TRBJ2-2,NA,CASSPGGKSGSGELFF,TGTGCCAGCAGTCCAGGGGGGAAATCGGGCTCCGGGGAGCTGTTTTTT
TRBV19,NA,TRBJ1-5,TRBD1,CASSDGTVNSNQPQHF,TGTGCCAGTAGCGATGGGACAGTTAATAGCAATCAGCCCCAGCATTTT
TRBV5-4,few,TRBJ2-3,TRBD2,CASSVPGLAGGLRSTDTQYF,TGTGCCAGCAGCGTACCGGGACTAGCGGGGGGGCTTCGCAGCACAGATACGCAGTATTTT
TRBV9,few,TRBJ1-1,NA,CASSVNAENTEAFF,TGTGCCAGCAGCGTAAATGCGGAGAACACTGAAGCTTTCTTT
TRBV11-3,NA,TRBJ2-1,NA,CASSLGRGSSYNEQFF,TGTGCCAGCAGCTTGGGACGGGGGAGCTCCTACAATGAGCAGTTCTTC
TRBV9,NA,TRBJ2-1,TRBD1,CASSGRDSNNEQFF,TGTGCCAGCAGCGGCCGGGACAGCAACAATGAGCAGTTCTTC
TRBV27,NA,TRBJ2-3,TRBD2,CASSLHGRGGSDTQYF,TGTGCCAGCAGTTTACACGGGCGGGGGGGCTCAGATACGCAGTATTTT
TRBV28,NA,TRBJ1-1,TRBD1,CASSLDRVAEAFF,TGTGCCAGCAGTTTAGACAGGGTCGCTGAAGCTTTCTTT
TRBV9,NA,TRBJ2-7,NA,CASSVGTEAYEQYF,TGTGCCAGCAGCGTAGGGACAGAAGCCTACGAGCAGTACTTC
TRBV25-1,NA,TRBJ1-3,NA,CASRPGNTIYF,TGTGCCAGCCGACCGGGGAACACCATATATTTT
TRBV6-1,NA,TRBJ2-5,TRBD2,CASRRLAGKETQYF,TGTGCCAGCAGGCGACTAGCGGGGAAGGAGACCCAGTACTTC
TRBV5-6,NA,TRBJ2-6,TRBD1,CASRSVMDRSGANVLTF,TGTGCCAGCAGGAGTGTGATGGACAGGTCTGGGGCCAACGTCCTGACTTTC
TRBV7-2,NA,TRBJ2-7,TRBD2,CASSLVPGLAGGLLYEQYF,TGTGCCAGCAGCTTAGTCCCGGGACTAGCGGGGGGTCTCCTCTACGAGCAGTACTTC
TRBV19,NA,TRBJ1-2,TRBD1,CASSIDRTGFYGYTF,TGTGCCAGTAGTATAGATCGGACAGGATTCTATGGCTACACCTTC
TRBV18,NA,TRBJ1-1,TRBD1,CASSPQGQGTEAFF,TGTGCCAGCTCACCACAGGGACAGGGCACTGAAGCTTTCTTT